The 5 T cell receptor beta chains listed next were all sequenced from one sample in a study of T cells after yellow fever vaccination. TCRdb used MiXCR to reprocess the 5' RACE reads, holding one entry per CDR3 protein. The table records 600,000 to 750,000 distinct CDR3 sequences, roughly an eighth of them present only once. The sample consisted of PBMCs, taken on the day of the yellow fever booster vaccination. These receptors were taken from a man aged 25-45 years who received the YFV17D yellow fever vaccine.

The rearrangement joins TRBV6-5 to TRBJ2-7; 8 nucleotides align to TRBD2. Looked up from germline, CDR1 is MNHEY and CDR2 is SVGAGI. This CDR3 is built from 15 residues. V gave up 2 bases and J gave up 1 base; unmatched junction bases: 4. The CDR3 coding sequence is TGTGCCAGCAGTTACGTAGCGGGACGGTCCTACGAGCAGTACTTC. It codes for CASSYVAGRSYEQYF.

This clonotype was counted ten times or more. This chain connects TRBV19 to TRBJ1-5, with D possibly being TRBD1 (5 bases). The germline V gene encodes CDR1 LNHDA and CDR2 SQIVND (reference sequence). CDR3 size: 15 residues. V was clipped by 5 bases and J by 2 bases, with 13 bases between them. CDR3 DNA sequence: TGTGCCAGTAGTGTGTTTCTAGGGGGCAATCAGCCCCAGCATTTT. Translating it yields CASSVFLGGNQPQHF.

The chain carries TRBV12-3 or TRBV12-4 and TRBJ2-3, with D perhaps TRBD1 (5 bases). The CDR3 runs 13 residues. Trimming pared 7 bases from V and 0 bases from J, leaving 8 bases between. The chain's CDR3 is CASKQGSTDTQYF. The CDR3 coding sequence is TGTGCCAGCAAGCAGGGAAGCACAGATACGCAGTATTTT.

This clonotype was counted at least ten times. CDR3 protein: CSAGTSGSTDTQYF. For the CDR3, the DNA is TGCAGTGCTGGGACTAGCGGAAGCACAGATACGCAGTATTTT. The chain combines TRBV20-1 with TRBJ2-3, with 11 bases aligning to TRBD2. J lost 0 bases, V lost 5 bases, and 1 base had no gene match. This CDR3 has 14 residues. In germline, CDR1 is DFQATT, CDR2 SNEGSKA (reference sequence).

This clonotype was seen a single time. The CDR3 does not end in the conserved phenylalanine or tryptophan, so this is likely a read error. The CDR3 sequence is CSVEWELRWQETQYS. The CDR3 bases are TGCAGCGTTGAGTGGGAGCTGCGTTGGCAAGAGACCCAGTACTCC. This rearrangement joins TRBV29-1 to TRBJ2-5, with D perhaps TRBD2 (5 bases). The CDR3 totals 15 residues. In germline, CDR1 is SQVTM, CDR2 ANQGSEA. Trimming took off 3 bases at V and 2 bases at J, with 16 bases between the two ends.